Listed here are 16 T cell receptor beta chains from one sample, sequenced in a study of T cells in localized non-small cell lung cancer. Generated by immunoSEQ multiplex PCR, the TCRdb table keeps only in-frame clones and is missing some. The sample yields around 1,100 clones, 30% to 45% seen once. Sample: normal lung tissue next to the tumor, taken before any cancer treatment. The receptors derive from a man aged 40-75 years with stage III lung adenocarcinoma.

The chain is built from TRBV9 and TRBJ2-2; D call uncertain. CDR3 length: 15 amino acids. Between the trimmed V and J ends, which lost 0 bases and 4 bases, there was a span of 10 bases. The germline V gene has CDR1 SGDLS and CDR2 YYNGEE. CDR3 protein: CASSVETGGTGELFF. CDR3 DNA sequence: TGTGCCAGCAGCGTAGAAACGGGCGGCACCGGGGAGCTGTTTTTT. Drawing the rest from reference TRBV9 and TRBJ2-2, the complete variable domain is DSGVTQTPKHLITATGQRVTLRCSPRSGDLSVYWYQQSLDQGLQFLIQYYNGEERAKGNILERFSAQQFPDLHSELNLSSLELGDSALYFCASSVETGGTGELFFGEGSRLTVL.

This clone was recorded a few times. The CDR3 loop reads CASSQGPDSGNTIYF. Here the CDR3 DNA reads TGCGCCAGCAGCCAAGGCCCCGACTCTGGAAACACCATATATTTT. The chain uses TRBV4-1 and TRBJ1-3; no reliable D call. This CDR3 has 15 amino acids. CDR1 MGHRA and CDR2 YSYEKL come from the germline V gene. Between the trimmed V and J ends, which lost 1 base and 0 bases, there was a span of 7 bases.

This clone was seen a few times. DNA of the CDR3: TGTGCCAGCAGCTTGGAGGCGGGGGGAATGGAGACCCAGTACTTC. Translation: CASSLEAGGMETQYF. This chain uses TRBV11-3 with TRBJ2-5; TRBD2 aligns across 8 bases. V shed 3 bases, J shed 5 bases, and the junction held 8 bases outside the gene matches. Germline loops: CDR1 SGHNT, CDR2 YENEEA. The CDR3 extends over 15 amino acids. Based on the CDR3 plus reference TRBV11-3 and TRBJ2-5, the full variable domain is EAGVVQSPRYKIIEKKQPVAFWCNPISGHNTLYWYLQNLGQGPELLIRYENEEAVDDSQLPKDRFSAERLKGVDSTLKIQPAELGDSAVYLCASSLEAGGMETQYFGPGTRLLVL.

V and J are TRBV6-8 and TRBJ1-1; 7 bases line up with TRBD1. Germline trimming cut 6 bases from V and 9 bases from J; bases unmatched to any gene: 7. The CDR3 is 12 amino acids. Germline V gene data show CDR1 as MNHGY and CDR2 as SAAAGT. CDR3: CASRYGTVQAFF. CDR3 DNA: TGTGCCAGCAGATACGGGACAGTGCAAGCTTTCTTT.

This clone is labeled as medium-sized. V is TRBV11-3 and J is TRBJ2-3; 7 bases map to TRBD1. The length of the CDR3 is 14 residues. Germline loops: CDR1 SGHNT, CDR2 YENEEA. The trim removed 1 base at V and 6 bases at J, leaving 4 bases unmatched. Written as DNA, the CDR3 is TGTGCCAGCAGCTTAGGACAGGGCGAGGATACGCAGTATTTT. Protein: CASSLGQGEDTQYF.

This clone showed up just once. The chain couples TRBV28 to TRBJ2-3; TRBD2 might be the D (6 bases). From germline, CDR1 is MDHEN and CDR2 SYDVKM. V was trimmed by 1 base and J by 2 bases, leaving 7 bases between them. CDR3 length equals 14 residues. CDR3 amino acids: CASSLSDYTDTQYF. The CDR3 DNA reads as TGTGCCAGCAGTTTATCGGACTACACAGATACGCAGTATTTT.

This clone was seen more than once but under ten times. The chain links TRBV25-1 to TRBJ1-1; 7 nucleotides line up with TRBD1. Germline V lookup: CDR1 MGHDK, CDR2 SYGVNS. This CDR3 comprises 13 residues. Trimming cost V 6 bases and J 11 bases; bases outside gene matches: 12. CDR3 loop: CASSETGLAVAFF. Here the CDR3 DNA reads TGTGCCAGCAGCGAGACAGGGTTGGCTGTCGCTTTCTTT.

This rearrangement joins TRBV30 to TRBJ1-1; 7 bases line up with TRBD1. V lost 4 bases to trimming and J lost 6 bases; unmatched junction nucleotides: 8. From germline, CDR1 is GTSNPN and CDR2 SVGIG (reference sequence). This CDR3 is 13 amino acids long. CDR3 protein: CAWTTGQISEAFF. CDR3 sequence (DNA): TGTGCCTGGACTACGGGACAGATCTCTGAAGCTTTCTTT. The full variable domain, completed using reference TRBV30 and TRBJ1-1, is SQTIHQWPATLVQPVGSPLSLECTVEGTSNPNLYWYRQAAGRGLQLLFYSVGIGQISSEVPQNLSASRPQDRQFILSSKKLLLSDSGFYLCAWTTGQISEAFFGQGTRLTVV.

By share, this clone counts as medium-sized. CDR3 nucleotide sequence: TGTGCCAGCAGCGCCCCAGTAGTGAACACCGGGGAGCTGTTTTTT. This encodes CASSAPVVNTGELFF. This chain uses TRBV11-3 with TRBJ2-2; unclear D gene. Germline loops: CDR1 SGHNT, CDR2 YENEEA. The CDR3 covers 15 residues. Trimming pared 5 bases from V and 1 base from J, leaving 11 bases between. The full variable domain, completed using reference TRBV11-3 and TRBJ2-2, is EAGVVQSPRYKIIEKKQPVAFWCNPISGHNTLYWYLQNLGQGPELLIRYENEEAVDDSQLPKDRFSAERLKGVDSTLKIQPAELGDSAVYLCASSAPVVNTGELFFGEGSRLTVL.

This clone occurred a few times. The chain combines TRBV19 with TRBJ2-7; D possibly corresponds to TRBD1 (5 bases). Trimming pared 5 bases from V and 0 bases from J, leaving 14 bases between. This CDR3 is 15 amino acids long. CDR1 is LNHDA, CDR2 SQIVND, per germline (reference sequence). The CDR3 region has the DNA TGTGCCAGTAGTTTCGACAGTCAAACCTCCTACGAGCAGTACTTC. Translated, it gives CASSFDSQTSYEQYF.

This chain connects TRBV28 to TRBJ1-4, with D possibly TRBD1 on 6 matching bases. Between the trimmed V and J ends, which lost 5 bases and 5 bases, there was a span of 18 bases. The CDR3 loop spans 16 amino acids. Germline V gene data show CDR1 as MDHEN and CDR2 as SYDVKM. This CDR3 is CASSTHPRGLNEKLFF. CDR3 nucleotide sequence: TGTGCCAGCAGTACTCACCCCAGGGGTTTAAATGAAAAACTGTTTTTT.

CDR3 DNA sequence: TGCGCCAGCAGCCAAGAACACAGGGCGACTGGAAAACTGTTTTTT. Its translation: CASSQEHRATGKLFF. The chain combines TRBV4-1 with TRBJ1-4; weak D call: TRBD1 (6 bases). The CDR3 length is 15 residues. Germline CDR1 MGHRA, CDR2 YSYEKL. Trimming took 0 bases from V and 10 from J, leaving 15 bases between them.

This clone has only one observation. The V call is TRBV28, the J call TRBJ2-2; possibly TRBD1 for D (5 bases). There are 13 residues in the CDR3. The V gene's germline CDR1 is MDHEN and CDR2 SYDVKM. V shed 6 bases and J shed 6 bases, with 11 bases lying between them. The CDR3 loop reads CASRVPRAGELFF. CDR3 DNA: TGTGCCAGCAGGGTCCCCAGGGCCGGGGAGCTGTTTTTT.

This chain uses TRBV4-1 with TRBJ2-7; TRBD1 aligns across 9 bases. V shed 0 bases and J 3 bases; nucleotides not matched to a gene: 6. In germline, CDR1 is MGHRA, CDR2 YSYEKL. CDR3 length: 16 amino acids. As DNA, the CDR3 is TGCGCCAGCAGCCAAGATCTGGGGACAGGGAACTACGAGCAGTACTTC. This sequence encodes CASSQDLGTGNYEQYF.

There are a few counts of this clone. The chain is built from TRBV6-8 and TRBJ2-3, with 8 positions matching TRBD2. Germline trimming cut 7 bases from V and 0 bases from J; bases unmatched to any gene: 0. CDR1 is MNHGY and CDR2 is SAAAGT in the germline V gene. CDR3 length: 13 residues. In nucleotides, the CDR3 is TGTGCCAGCATAGCGGGGAGCACAGATACGCAGTATTTT. Its translation is CASIAGSTDTQYF.

By share of the sample, this clone is medium-sized. The chain uses TRBV11-3 and TRBJ1-1; 9 bases are shared with TRBD1. The CDR3 contains 15 residues. The germline V gene encodes CDR1 SGHNT and CDR2 YENEEA. The ends lost 5 bases at V and 1 base at J; junction bases unmatched: 5. CDR3: CASSRTGQGNTEAFF. In DNA, the CDR3 is TGTGCCAGCAGCCGGACGGGACAGGGGAACACTGAAGCTTTCTTT.